The next 29 T cell receptor beta chains were all read from a single sample in a study of shared clonotypes between healthy human individuals. Repertoires were generated with immunoSEQ multiplex PCR, while TCRdb's copy carries only in-frame clones and drops some. The sample carries millions of clones, roughly 96% recorded once. The specimen was naive CD4+ T cells sorted from blood. Sample subset: CD45RA+ positively selected. These receptors originate from a man aged 18 to 30 in good health.

Many counts were recorded for this clone. V gene TRBV18 combines with J gene TRBJ2-2; D perhaps matches TRBD1 (5 bases). The CDR3 runs 17 residues. CDR1 KGHSH and CDR2 LQKENI come from the germline V gene. V lost 6 bases and J 2 bases, leaving 19 bases between the germline ends. CDR3 sequence: CASSQGRTVRNTGELFF. The DNA for the CDR3 is TGTGCCAGCTCCCAGGGTAGAACAGTACGAAACACCGGGGAGCTGTTTTTT.

This clone is a singleton in its sample. One end of the junction fails to match germline, which may point to a read error. The chain is built from TRBV7-7 and TRBJ1-1; D is possibly TRBD1 (5 bases). Germline loops: CDR1 SSHAT, CDR2 FNYEAQ (reference sequence). The CDR3 consists of 13 residues. The DNA of the CDR3 is TGTGCTAGCAGCTTGGGACCTGGAGGGAGAGCTTTCTTT. Residues: CASSLGPGGRAFF.

V usage is TRBV5-4 and J usage is TRBJ2-7; 8 positions agree with TRBD2. CDR3 length equals 16 residues. V shed 0 bases and J 1 base; nucleotides not matched to a gene: 6. The V gene's germline CDR1 is SGHNT and CDR2 YYREEE (reference sequence). The CDR3 DNA reads as TGTGCCAGCAGCTTGGCCGGGGGGGCGGTATCCTACGAGCAGTACTTC. This sequence encodes CASSLAGGAVSYEQYF.

V and J are TRBV5-4 and TRBJ2-3; D gene ambiguous. V lost 6 bases and J 5 bases, leaving 16 bases between the germline ends. This CDR3 comprises 14 residues. Germline assignment: CDR1 SGHNT and CDR2 YYREEE (reference sequence). CDR3 protein: CASNGGEGVDTQYF. CDR3 in DNA: TGTGCCAGCAACGGCGGAGAAGGTGTAGATACGCAGTATTTT.

The chain recombines TRBV4-3 with TRBJ2-2; 13 positions match TRBD2. There are 18 residues in the CDR3. Germline V gene data show CDR1 as LGHNA and CDR2 as YSLEER. The ends lost 1 base at V and 5 bases at J; junction bases unmatched: 7. In DNA form, the CDR3 reads TGCGCCAGCAGCCAAGGTCTGACTAGCGGGAGGTGGACCGGGGAGCTGTTTTTT. Its protein is CASSQGLTSGRWTGELFF.

The V gene is TRBV9, the J gene TRBJ2-5; 8 bases align to TRBD1. V shed 4 bases and J 2 bases; nucleotides not matched to a gene: 4. Looked up from germline, CDR1 is SGDLS and CDR2 is YYNGEE. The CDR3 consists of 14 residues. Written as DNA, the CDR3 is TGTGCCAGCAGCCCTAGGACAGGGCAAGAGACCCAGTACTTC. Translation gives CASSPRTGQETQYF.

The V and J genes are TRBV5-1 and TRBJ2-7; D is unclear. The CDR3 covers 15 residues. Germline lookup yields CDR1 SGHRS and CDR2 YFSETQ. The V end was cut by 0 bases, the J end by 1 base, with 11 bases between. The CDR3 loop reads CASSLAAGPSYEQYF. The CDR3 DNA sequence: TGCGCCAGCAGCTTGGCCGCCGGGCCTTCCTACGAGCAGTACTTC. Full variable domain (remainder filled in from reference TRBV5-1 and TRBJ2-7): KAGVTQTPRYLIKTRGQQVTLSCSPISGHRSVSWYQQTPGQGLQFLFEYFSETQRNKGNFPGRFSGRQFSNSRSEMNVSTLELGDSALYLCASSLAAGPSYEQYFGPGTRLTVT.

The chain employs TRBV6-6 and TRBJ2-7; D unclear. Trimming removed 5 bases from V and 4 bases from J, with 6 bases in between. This CDR3 has 11 amino acids. Germline values: CDR1 MNHNY, CDR2 SVGAGI (reference sequence). CDR3 protein: CASSDWYEQYF. CDR3 nucleotide sequence: TGTGCCAGCAGTGACTGGTACGAGCAGTACTTC.

The chain recombines TRBV29-1 with TRBJ1-2, with D tentatively TRBD1 (5 bases). V lost 7 bases and J lost 4, with 16 bases in between. This CDR3 comprises 13 residues. CDR1 and CDR2 (germline): SQVTM, ANQGSEA. The CDR3 coding sequence is TGCAGCGCCGCGGACATCGGCGGCTATGGCTACACCTTC. Residues: CSAADIGGYGYTF.

In regard to this clone: The same CDR3 is also encoded by other DNA sequences in this sample. The V and J genes are TRBV5-6 and TRBJ2-7, with TRBD1 matching 8 bases. The V gene end was trimmed by 2 bases and the J gene end by 3 bases; junction bases not matched to a gene: 4. This CDR3 is built from 14 residues. The germline V gene encodes CDR1 SGHDT and CDR2 YYEEEE. The CDR3 loop is CASSLGQGIYEQYF. DNA of the CDR3: TGTGCCAGCAGCTTAGGACAGGGTATCTACGAGCAGTACTTC.

The CDR3 reads CASSLKGLSPLHF. The CDR3 nucleotides are TGTGCCAGCAGCCTCAAGGGACTTTCACCCCTCCACTTT. V and J are TRBV5-4 and TRBJ1-6; D is possibly TRBD1 (5 bases). Trimming took off 4 bases at V and 9 bases at J, with 11 bases between the two ends. There are 13 residues in the CDR3. CDR1 SGHNT and CDR2 YYREEE come from the germline V gene (reference sequence).

This chain connects TRBV7-9 to TRBJ1-4; tentative D call: TRBD1 (6 bases). Germline loops: CDR1 SEHNR, CDR2 FQNEAQ (reference sequence). The CDR3 length is 15 residues. V lost 0 bases and J lost 6, with 11 bases in between. In DNA, the CDR3 is TGTGCCAGCAGCTTAGCGGGGGCAGTCTATGAAAAACTGTTTTTT. It translates to CASSLAGAVYEKLFF.

CDR3 region: CASGTPNTGELFF. CDR3 sequence (DNA): TGTGCCAGCGGGACCCCGAACACCGGGGAGCTGTTTTTT. V usage is TRBV11-3 and J usage is TRBJ2-2, with D tentatively TRBD1 or TRBD2 (5 bases each). CDR1 is SGHNT and CDR2 is YENEEA in the germline V gene. Trimming left V 8 bases short and J 0 bases short, with 7 bases between. The CDR3 runs 13 residues.

The rearrangement joins TRBV2 to TRBJ2-3; D uncertain. This CDR3 has 14 amino acids. Between the trimmed V and J ends, which lost 3 bases and 6 bases, there was a span of 13 bases. In germline, CDR1 is SNHLY, CDR2 FYNNEI. The DNA of the CDR3 is TGTGCCAGCAGTGAGCTGGTCAGTCATGATACGCAGTATTTT. Translating gives CASSELVSHDTQYF. The full variable domain, in which reference TRBV2 and TRBJ2-3 provide the parts outside the CDR3, is EPEVTQTPSHQVTQMGQEVILRCVPISNHLYFYWYRQILGQKVEFLVSFYNNEISEKSEIFDDQFSVERPDGSNFTLKIRSTKLEDSAMYFCASSELVSHDTQYFGPGTRLTVL.

On this clone: Other DNA sequences in this specimen translate into the identical CDR3. The chain recombines TRBV6-5 with TRBJ2-2; possible D gene TRBD1, 6 bases. The CDR3 consists of 13 residues. Between the trimmed V and J ends, which lost 4 bases and 4 bases, there was a span of 7 bases. CDR1 MNHEY and CDR2 SVGAGI come from the germline V gene. The CDR3 nucleotides are TGTGCCAGCAGTTCCAGGGGCACCGGGGAGCTGTTTTTT. Amino acids: CASSSRGTGELFF.

This sequence joins TRBV5-1 and TRBJ2-7, with a weak D call TRBD2 (7 bases). The V gene's germline CDR1 is SGHRS and CDR2 YFSETQ. CDR3 length: 14 residues. The ends were cut back, 7 bases at V and 5 bases at J, with 19 bases in the middle. CDR3 sequence: CASLPGGASNEQYF. In DNA form, the CDR3 reads TGCGCCAGCCTCCCGGGGGGCGCTTCGAACGAGCAGTACTTC.

About this clone: The same CDR3 is also encoded by other DNA sequences in this sample. The chain combines TRBV5-4 with TRBJ1-6; D call uncertain. The CDR3 length is 14 residues. CDR1 and CDR2 from the germline V gene are SGHNT and YYREEE (reference sequence). Deletions cut 2 bases from V and 6 bases from J, with 9 bases between. The CDR3 DNA follows: TGTGCCAGCAGCTTAGAAGGAGGTAATTCACCCCTCCACTTT. Amino acids: CASSLEGGNSPLHF.

The chain has TRBV6-5 and TRBJ2-7; D gene unclear. The CDR3 spans 13 residues. The V end was cut by 4 bases, the J end by 0 bases, with 7 bases between. Germline V gene sequence: CDR1 MNHEY, CDR2 SVGAGI. The CDR3 coding sequence is TGTGCCAGCAGTTTCCACGGCTCCTACGAGCAGTACTTC. Translated: CASSFHGSYEQYF.

The V gene is TRBV7-9, the J gene TRBJ2-1; 8 bases align to TRBD1. This CDR3 has 14 amino acids. Trimming at V came to 2 bases and at J to 10 bases, leaving 7 bases not matched to a gene. CDR1 SEHNR and CDR2 FQNEAQ come from the germline V gene (reference sequence). CDR3 nucleotide sequence: TGTGCCAGCAGCTTACTTTTGACAGGGGAAGAGCAGTTCTTC. The encoded protein is CASSLLLTGEEQFF. Full variable domain (rest looked up from reference TRBV7-9 and TRBJ2-1): DTGVSQNPRHKITKRGQNVTFRCDPISEHNRLYWYRQTLGQGPEFLTYFQNEAQLEKSRLLSDRFSAERPKGSFSTLEIQRTEQGDSAMYLCASSLLLTGEEQFFGPGTRLTVL.

The CDR3 here is CASSRTGAGTDTQYF. In DNA, the CDR3 is TGTGCCAGCAGCCGAACGGGAGCGGGTACAGATACGCAGTATTTT. This chain links TRBV6-5 with TRBJ2-3; possible D gene TRBD2, 6 bases. The V end lost 6 bases, the J end lost 3 bases, and 16 bases lay between the germline ends. Germline loops: CDR1 MNHEY, CDR2 SVGAGI. The CDR3 loop spans 15 amino acids.

V usage is TRBV10-3 and J usage is TRBJ2-7; D remains ambiguous. Trimming took 0 bases from V and 3 from J, leaving 9 bases between them. CDR3 size: 14 residues. Germline values: CDR1 ENHRY, CDR2 SYGVKD. CDR3 nucleotide sequence: TGTGCCATCAGTGAGTCCAAACAGAGCTACGAGCAGTACTTC. This encodes CAISESKQSYEQYF.

The chain couples TRBV10-3 to TRBJ1-1; D might be TRBD1 (5 bases). From germline, CDR1 is ENHRY and CDR2 SYGVKD. The CDR3 runs 13 residues. The V gene lost 8 bases and the J gene lost 4 bases, with 14 bases spanning the gap. The CDR3 loop is CAIATGGGTEAFF. The DNA for the CDR3 is TGTGCCATCGCAACCGGGGGGGGCACTGAAGCTTTCTTT.

The chain has TRBV6-7 and TRBJ2-7; 9 positions match TRBD2. TRBV6-7 falls under the ORF class, with uncertain function. The CDR3 is made up of 13 amino acids. V was pared by 6 bases and J by 2 bases, with 2 bases of the junction left unmatched. The CDR3 loop is CASRTSGPYEQYF. The CDR3 DNA sequence: TGTGCCAGCAGGACTAGCGGTCCCTACGAGCAGTACTTC.

The chain links TRBV5-1 to TRBJ1-4; TRBD1 is a possible D gene (5 bases). This CDR3 spans 15 amino acids. The V end lost 0 bases, the J end lost 10 bases, and 16 bases lay between the germline ends. Germline V CDR1 and CDR2: SGHRS, YFSETQ. The CDR3 nucleotides are TGCGCCAGCAGCTTGGGGGCAGGGTCGAGGGCAAAACTGTTTTTT. Translating it yields CASSLGAGSRAKLFF.

The V gene is TRBV5-1, the J gene TRBJ2-7; D remains unclear. Trimming removed 1 base from V and 0 bases from J, with 11 bases in between. Per germline, CDR1 SGHRS and CDR2 YFSETQ. The CDR3 spans 15 residues. CDR3 loop: CASSLTTESSYEQYF. The CDR3 DNA reads as TGCGCCAGCAGCTTGACAACGGAGAGCTCCTACGAGCAGTACTTC.

V usage is TRBV7-2 and J usage is TRBJ2-2, with D possibly being TRBD2 (6 bases). The CDR3 runs to 15 residues. Trimming took 5 bases from V and 1 from J, leaving 11 bases between them. Looked up from germline, CDR1 is SGHTA and CDR2 is FQGNSA. The CDR3 spells CASSARLVNTGELFF. In nucleotides, the CDR3 is TGTGCCAGCAGCGCCAGACTAGTGAACACCGGGGAGCTGTTTTTT.

The chain has TRBV5-4 and TRBJ2-5; D ambiguous. Germline V lookup: CDR1 SGHNT, CDR2 YYREEE (reference sequence). The CDR3 runs to 13 residues. V was trimmed by 1 base and J by 3 bases, leaving 7 bases between them. For the CDR3, the DNA is TGTGCCAGCAGCTTGCTTACGGAAGAGACCCAGTACTTC. Its translation is CASSLLTEETQYF.

The V call is TRBV4-1, the J call TRBJ1-5, with TRBD1 matching 9 bases. Per germline, CDR1 MGHRA and CDR2 YSYEKL. The CDR3 runs to 17 residues. V lost 1 base, J lost 3 bases, and 7 bases stayed unmatched. The CDR3 spells CASSQGMGQGYNQPQHF. CDR3 sequence (DNA): TGCGCCAGCAGCCAAGGGATGGGACAGGGCTACAATCAGCCCCAGCATTTT.

This sequence joins TRBV28 and TRBJ1-4; TRBD1 might be the D (6 bases). The CDR3 has 18 amino acids. Germline CDR1 MDHEN, CDR2 SYDVKM. V dropped 5 bases and J dropped 2 bases, with 21 bases sitting between them. CDR3 coding DNA: TGTGCCAGCAGTGACCCACGGGGGCCCGGGGTCACTAATGAAAAACTGTTTTTT. Its protein product is CASSDPRGPGVTNEKLFF.